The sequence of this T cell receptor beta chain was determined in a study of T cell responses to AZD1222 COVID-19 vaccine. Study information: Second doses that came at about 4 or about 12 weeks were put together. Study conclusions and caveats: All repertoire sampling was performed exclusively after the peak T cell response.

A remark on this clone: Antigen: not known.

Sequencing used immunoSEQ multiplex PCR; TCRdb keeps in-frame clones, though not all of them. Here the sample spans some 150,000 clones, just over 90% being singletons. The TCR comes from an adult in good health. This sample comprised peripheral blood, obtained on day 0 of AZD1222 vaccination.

The DNA for the CDR3 is TGTGCCAGCAGTTACTCGAACCGCAGACTAGCGGGAGAGAATCGGCAGTACTTC. It codes for CASSYSNRRLAGENRQYF. V is TRBV6-2 or TRBV6-3 and J is TRBJ2-7, with 12 bases matching TRBD2. Germline CDR1 is MNHEY and CDR2 is SVGEGT. CDR3 length: 18 residues. V dropped 0 bases and J dropped 9; count of bases not matched to a gene: 15.